Listed below are T cell receptor beta chains from one sample, sequenced in a study of technical replicates of blood from a handful of donors. Profiling relied on immunoSEQ multiplex PCR, and the TCRdb table lists in-frame clones only, not all of them. The sample shows around 29,000 clones, about 92% of them seen only once. The material sequenced was PBMCs. The receptors were sampled from a human donor in good health. Some clones in this sample may be carry-over from other donors' samples. CDR3s include the opening cysteine and the closing phenylalanine or tryptophan. Each record gives: J gene, V gene, D gene, clone size, CDR3 protein, CDR3 DNA. The D gene is left open where the match is weak. Clone size is shown for a subset of rows, as once, few, many or a class of expanded clone.

J gene: TRBJ1-6
V gene: TRBV10-3
D gene: TRBD1
clone size: -
CDR3 protein: CATGLATGVSSPLHF
CDR3 DNA: TGTGCCACCGGTTTGGCAACAGGGGTTAGTTCACCCCTCCACTTT

J gene: TRBJ2-2
V gene: TRBV4-3
D gene: TRBD1
clone size: -
CDR3 protein: CASSQGQGSTGELFF
CDR3 DNA: TGCGCCAGCAGCCAGGGACAGGGAAGCACCGGGGAGCTGTTTTTT

J gene: TRBJ1-3
V gene: TRBV5-1
D gene: -
clone size: -
CDR3 protein: CASSRDQGNTIYF
CDR3 DNA: TGCGCCAGCAGCCGGGATCAGGGGAACACCATATATTTT

J gene: TRBJ2-2
V gene: TRBV9
D gene: TRBD2
clone size: once
CDR3 protein: CASSYSAGGGLTGELFF
CDR3 DNA: TGTGCCAGCAGCTACTCCGCTGGCGGGGGGTTGACCGGGGAGCTGTTTTTT

J gene: TRBJ1-3
V gene: TRBV6-1
D gene: -
clone size: -
CDR3 protein: CASSEPGSWNTIYF
CDR3 DNA: TGTGCCAGCAGTGAACCCGGGTCTTGGAACACCATATATTTT

J gene: TRBJ2-1
V gene: TRBV25-1
D gene: -
clone size: -
CDR3 protein: CATSAAGPYNEQFF
CDR3 DNA: TGTGCCACCTCGGCGGCGGGGCCCTACAATGAGCAGTTCTTC

J gene: TRBJ2-3
V gene: TRBV29-1
D gene: -
clone size: -
CDR3 protein: CSVVGGERTTDTQYF
CDR3 DNA: TGCAGCGTTGTTGGGGGCGAGAGGACCACAGATACGCAGTATTTT

J gene: TRBJ1-1
V gene: TRBV4-3
D gene: -
clone size: -
CDR3 protein: CASSQDTPRGWVDTEAFF
CDR3 DNA: TGCGCCAGCAGCCAAGATACCCCCAGGGGCTGGGTTGACACTGAAGCTTTCTTT

J gene: TRBJ2-7
V gene: TRBV7-8
D gene: TRBD2
clone size: -
CDR3 protein: CASSIPPLRGTSGRIGHEQYF
CDR3 DNA: TGTGCCAGCAGCATCCCCCCATTGAGAGGGACTAGCGGGAGAATTGGACACGAGCAGTACTTC

J gene: TRBJ2-7
V gene: TRBV7-3
D gene: TRBD2
clone size: -
CDR3 protein: CASSQTGGAYEQYF
CDR3 DNA: TGTGCCAGCAGTCAAACGGGGGGTGCCTACGAGCAGTACTTC

J gene: TRBJ2-7
V gene: TRBV9
D gene: -
clone size: -
CDR3 protein: CASSPQGDWSYEQYF
CDR3 DNA: TGTGCCAGCAGCCCCCAAGGAGATTGGTCCTACGAGCAGTACTTC

J gene: TRBJ1-5
V gene: TRBV25-1
D gene: -
clone size: -
CDR3 protein: CASSPTGSQPQHF
CDR3 DNA: TGTGCCAGCAGCCCCACAGGGAGTCAGCCCCAGCATTTT

J gene: TRBJ1-2
V gene: TRBV7-6
D gene: -
clone size: -
CDR3 protein: CASNRRLIHGSGTF
CDR3 DNA: TGTGCCAGCAACCGCCGCTTGATACACGGGTCCGGCACCTTC

J gene: TRBJ2-7
V gene: TRBV10-3
D gene: TRBD1
clone size: -
CDR3 protein: CAISGTGFTYEQYF
CDR3 DNA: TGTGCCATCAGCGGGACAGGGTTCACCTACGAGCAGTACTTC

J gene: TRBJ1-1
V gene: TRBV2
D gene: TRBD1
clone size: -
CDR3 protein: CASTEGAGAEAFF
CDR3 DNA: TGTGCCAGCACGGAGGGGGCCGGGGCTGAAGCTTTCTTT

J gene: TRBJ2-7
V gene: TRBV18
D gene: -
clone size: once
CDR3 protein: CASSPGGGLYEQYF
CDR3 DNA: TGTGCCAGCTCACCGGGTGGGGGCCTATACGAGCAGTACTTC

J gene: TRBJ1-1
V gene: TRBV27
D gene: TRBD1
clone size: -
CDR3 protein: CASSFGTGSSEAFF
CDR3 DNA: TGTGCCAGCAGTTTCGGGACAGGGAGTTCAGAAGCTTTCTTT

J gene: TRBJ2-6
V gene: TRBV5-6
D gene: -
clone size: -
CDR3 protein: CASSMGGQPKGANVLTF
CDR3 DNA: TGTGCCAGCAGCATGGGGGGACAGCCTAAAGGGGCCAACGTCCTGACTTTC

J gene: TRBJ2-7
V gene: TRBV7-6
D gene: -
clone size: -
CDR3 protein: CASSLSTPAGINEQYF
CDR3 DNA: TGTGCCAGCAGCTTGTCCACCCCGGCAGGGATAAACGAGCAGTACTTC

J gene: TRBJ1-6
V gene: TRBV6-1
D gene: -
clone size: few
CDR3 protein: CASSEAGPGFNSPLHF
CDR3 DNA: TGTGCCAGCAGTGAAGCGGGCCCAGGGTTTAACTCACCCCTCCACTTT

J gene: TRBJ2-3
V gene: TRBV5-1
D gene: -
clone size: few
CDR3 protein: CASSLGSGGGADTQYF
CDR3 DNA: TGCGCCAGCAGCTTGGGATCGGGGGGCGGAGCAGATACGCAGTATTTT

J gene: TRBJ1-1
V gene: TRBV5-1
D gene: -
clone size: -
CDR3 protein: CASSLGGQNTEAFF
CDR3 DNA: TGCGCCAGCAGCTTGGGGGGACAGAACACTGAAGCTTTCTTT

J gene: TRBJ1-2
V gene: TRBV6-5
D gene: TRBD1
clone size: -
CDR3 protein: CASSLQGKNGYTF
CDR3 DNA: TGTGCCAGCAGTTTACAGGGGAAGAATGGCTACACCTTC

J gene: TRBJ1-2
V gene: TRBV9
D gene: -
clone size: -
CDR3 protein: CASSTQAGSTYGYTF
CDR3 DNA: TGTGCCAGCAGCACTCAGGCGGGGAGTACCTATGGCTACACCTTC

J gene: TRBJ1-2
V gene: TRBV6-5
D gene: -
clone size: -
CDR3 protein: CASSYSWTELYGYTF
CDR3 DNA: TGTGCCAGCAGTTACTCATGGACAGAGCTCTATGGCTACACCTTC

J gene: TRBJ2-2
V gene: TRBV9
D gene: TRBD2
clone size: -
CDR3 protein: CASSVEPKTSGRAGFTGELFF
CDR3 DNA: TGTGCCAGCAGCGTCGAACCGAAGACTAGCGGGAGGGCCGGGTTTACCGGGGAGCTGTTTTTT

J gene: TRBJ2-7
V gene: TRBV10-3
D gene: TRBD2
clone size: -
CDR3 protein: CAISESASGGPYEQYF
CDR3 DNA: TGTGCCATCAGTGAGTCAGCTAGCGGGGGGCCCTACGAGCAGTACTTC

J gene: TRBJ2-7
V gene: TRBV7-2
D gene: TRBD2
clone size: -
CDR3 protein: CASSLAPGTSGVIEQYF
CDR3 DNA: TGTGCCAGCAGCTTAGCGCCCGGGACTAGCGGGGTGATCGAGCAGTACTTC

J gene: TRBJ2-1
V gene: TRBV7-9
D gene: TRBD2
clone size: -
CDR3 protein: CASSISGSSNEQFF
CDR3 DNA: TGTGCCAGCAGCATTAGCGGGAGTAGTAATGAGCAGTTCTTC

J gene: TRBJ1-2
V gene: TRBV6-6
D gene: -
clone size: -
CDR3 protein: CASSQTGQISNYGYTF
CDR3 DNA: TGTGCCAGCAGCCAGACAGGCCAAATCTCTAACTATGGCTACACCTTC

J gene: TRBJ1-5
V gene: TRBV5-8
D gene: -
clone size: -
CDR3 protein: CASSNWNQPQHF
CDR3 DNA: TGTGCCAGCAGCAACTGGAATCAGCCCCAGCATTTT

J gene: TRBJ1-2
V gene: TRBV6-1
D gene: TRBD1
clone size: -
CDR3 protein: CASRFGQEAYTF
CDR3 DNA: TGTGCCAGCAGGTTCGGACAGGAGGCCTACACCTTC

J gene: TRBJ1-2
V gene: TRBV10-1
D gene: TRBD1
clone size: -
CDR3 protein: CASSELGQAGGYGYTF
CDR3 DNA: TGCGCCAGCAGTGAGTTGGGACAGGCAGGCGGGTATGGCTACACCTTC

J gene: TRBJ1-1
V gene: TRBV6-5
D gene: -
clone size: -
CDR3 protein: CASRGTGSNTEAFF
CDR3 DNA: TGTGCCAGCAGGGGTACAGGGTCGAACACTGAAGCTTTCTTT

J gene: TRBJ2-7
V gene: TRBV21-1
D gene: -
clone size: -
CDR3 protein: CATTGAYEQYF
CDR3 DNA: TGTGCCACAACGGGAGCCTACGAGCAGTACTTC

J gene: TRBJ2-2
V gene: TRBV7-9
D gene: TRBD2
clone size: -
CDR3 protein: CASSQLAGTGELFF
CDR3 DNA: TGTGCCAGCAGCCAATTAGCGGGTACCGGGGAGCTGTTTTTT

J gene: TRBJ1-6
V gene: TRBV5-6
D gene: TRBD1
clone size: -
CDR3 protein: CASSYRGRDSPLHF
CDR3 DNA: TGTGCCAGCAGCTACAGGGGGCGAGATTCACCCCTCCACTTT

J gene: TRBJ2-7
V gene: TRBV7-9
D gene: TRBD1
clone size: -
CDR3 protein: CASGRPDRDHEQYF
CDR3 DNA: TGTGCCAGCGGGCGCCCGGACAGGGACCACGAGCAGTACTTC

J gene: TRBJ1-4
V gene: TRBV27
D gene: TRBD1
clone size: -
CDR3 protein: CASSDRVRRTTNEKLFF
CDR3 DNA: TGTGCCAGCAGTGACAGGGTTCGGCGGACAACTAATGAAAAACTGTTTTTT

J gene: TRBJ1-1
V gene: TRBV7-9
D gene: -
clone size: -
CDR3 protein: CASSLGGDTEAFF
CDR3 DNA: TGTGCCAGCAGCTTAGGGGGCGACACTGAAGCTTTCTTT

J gene: TRBJ1-5
V gene: TRBV10-3
D gene: -
clone size: -
CDR3 protein: CAISETDSNQPQHF
CDR3 DNA: TGTGCCATCAGCGAAACAGATAGCAATCAGCCCCAGCATTTT

J gene: TRBJ1-6
V gene: TRBV5-6
D gene: TRBD1
clone size: -
CDR3 protein: CASSLGDRSSYNSPLHF
CDR3 DNA: TGTGCCAGCAGCCTTGGGGACAGGAGCTCCTATAATTCACCCCTCCACTTT

J gene: TRBJ1-6
V gene: TRBV6-4
D gene: -
clone size: -
CDR3 protein: CASSEDRLGRANSPLHF
CDR3 DNA: TGTGCCAGCAGTGAGGATCGCTTGGGCAGGGCGAATTCACCCCTCCACTTT

J gene: TRBJ2-6
V gene: TRBV6-1
D gene: -
clone size: few
CDR3 protein: CASSVEGTGANVLTF
CDR3 DNA: TGTGCCAGCAGTGTGGAGGGTACTGGGGCCAACGTCCTGACTTTC

J gene: TRBJ1-2
V gene: TRBV6-1
D gene: -
clone size: -
CDR3 protein: CASSASGYGYTF
CDR3 DNA: TGTGCCAGCAGCGCCTCCGGGTATGGCTACACCTTC

J gene: TRBJ2-3
V gene: TRBV5-1
D gene: TRBD2
clone size: -
CDR3 protein: CASTQTSGSDTQYF
CDR3 DNA: TGCGCCAGCACCCAGACTAGCGGGTCAGATACGCAGTATTTT

J gene: TRBJ2-3
V gene: TRBV13
D gene: TRBD2
clone size: -
CDR3 protein: CASSSRGLAGTTDTQYF
CDR3 DNA: TGTGCCAGCAGCTCTCGGGGGCTAGCGGGAACCACAGATACGCAGTATTTT

J gene: TRBJ1-2
V gene: TRBV2
D gene: TRBD1
clone size: -
CDR3 protein: CASSVIAAGGTYGYTF
CDR3 DNA: TGTGCCAGCAGTGTTATCGCGGCAGGGGGTACCTATGGCTACACCTTC

J gene: TRBJ1-3
V gene: TRBV19
D gene: -
clone size: -
CDR3 protein: CASSISRAGNTIYF
CDR3 DNA: TGTGCCAGTAGTATATCCCGAGCAGGAAACACCATATATTTT

J gene: TRBJ1-1
V gene: TRBV19
D gene: TRBD1
clone size: -
CDR3 protein: CASSLQGAWTEAFF
CDR3 DNA: TGTGCCAGTAGCTTACAGGGGGCATGGACTGAAGCTTTCTTT

J gene: TRBJ2-7
V gene: TRBV2
D gene: TRBD1
clone size: -
CDR3 protein: CASTDRGQSYEQYF
CDR3 DNA: TGTGCCAGCACTGACAGGGGGCAGTCCTACGAGCAGTACTTC

J gene: TRBJ2-2
V gene: TRBV7-8
D gene: -
clone size: -
CDR3 protein: CASSLRGTGELFF
CDR3 DNA: TGTGCCAGCAGCTTAAGGGGCACCGGGGAGCTGTTTTTT